This paragraph covers one TCR beta chain sequence. Sequenced by immunoSEQ multiplex PCR; TCRdb stores in-frame clones only, minus some. This table holds some 550,000 clones, more than 95% found once. This entry belongs to a study of shared clonotypes between healthy human individuals. The TCR sequence derives from a woman aged 25 to 39 in good health. Material for sequencing was naive CD4+ T cells sorted from blood. As for subset: CD45RA+ positively selected.

The CDR3: CATSRALGQGSNEQFF. CDR3 sequence (DNA): TGTGCCACCAGCAGAGCTCTTGGACAGGGGTCCAATGAGCAGTTCTTC. V and J are TRBV15 and TRBJ2-1, with TRBD1 matching 9 bases. The V gene's germline CDR1 is LNHNV and CDR2 YYDKDF (reference sequence). The CDR3 has 16 residues. Trimming cost V 1 base and J 6 bases; bases outside gene matches: 7.